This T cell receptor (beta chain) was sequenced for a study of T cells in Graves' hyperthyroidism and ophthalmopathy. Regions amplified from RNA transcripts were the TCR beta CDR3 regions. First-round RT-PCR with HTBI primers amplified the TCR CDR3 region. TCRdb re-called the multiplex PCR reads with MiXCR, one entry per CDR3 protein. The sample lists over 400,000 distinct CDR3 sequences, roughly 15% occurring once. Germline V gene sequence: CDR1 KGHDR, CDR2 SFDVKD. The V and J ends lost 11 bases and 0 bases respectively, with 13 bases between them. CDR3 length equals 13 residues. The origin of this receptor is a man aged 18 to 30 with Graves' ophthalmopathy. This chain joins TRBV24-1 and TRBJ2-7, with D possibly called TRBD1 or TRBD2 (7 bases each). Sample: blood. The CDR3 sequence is CAKDRTSSYEQYF. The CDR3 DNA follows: TGTGCCAAGGACAGGACTAGCTCCTACGAGCAGTACTTC.